The 17 T cell receptor beta chains reported below all come from one sample, sequenced in a study of CD8 T cells in ankylosing spondylitis. Study-level points and caveats: Typical of ankylosing spondylitis blood, it appeared, was a TCR beta motif of fewer than ten highly homologous variants.

TCRdb re-analysed the 5' RACE reads in MiXCR, keeping a single row per CDR3 protein. There are 500,000 to 550,000 distinct CDR3 sequences in the sample; about 13% occur only once, and 6.8% lies in the top ten. The antigens these receptors bind are not known. The sequencing sample was made of blood, either unsorted or a sorted T cell fraction (not recorded which). These receptors all come from a male donor with ankylosing spondylitis.

This clonotype was recorded many times. The V and J genes are TRBV20-1 and TRBJ2-5, with no clear D. This CDR3 is 13 amino acids long. Trimming cost V 0 bases and J 5 bases, with 10 bases left between them. CDR1 is DFQATT and CDR2 is SNEGSKA in the germline V gene (reference sequence). The CDR3 sequence: CSARDRIGETQYF. In DNA, the CDR3 is TGCAGTGCTAGAGATCGGATCGGGGAGACCCAGTACTTC.

This clonotype was recorded a few times. CDR3 protein: CASSQVSGYSYNEQFF. CDR3 sequence (DNA): TGTGCCAGCAGCCAAGTTAGCGGATATTCCTACAATGAGCAGTTCTTC. The chain links TRBV3-1 to TRBJ2-1; weak D call: TRBD2 (6 bases). The CDR3 has 16 residues. Per the germline V gene, CDR1 is LGHDT and CDR2 is YNNKEL (reference sequence). Trimming left V 1 base short and J 1 base short, with 11 bases between.

In its sample, this clonotype was seen many times. The rearrangement uses TRBV12-3 or TRBV12-4 and TRBJ2-1, with D perhaps matching TRBD1 (5 bases). Trimming shortened V by 0 bases and J by 10 bases, and 10 bases separated the two germline ends. CDR3 length equals 13 residues. CDR3 DNA: TGTGCCAGCAGTTTAGCGGGGCGAGCAGAGCAGTTCTTC. This gives the protein CASSLAGRAEQFF.

This clonotype occurred a few times. The J gene is TRBJ1-1, the V gene TRBV11-2; 8 bases are shared with TRBD1. The CDR3 is 15 residues long. Looked up from germline, CDR1 is SGHAT and CDR2 is FQNNGV. J gave up 6 bases and V 3 bases, and 9 bases lay outside the gene matches. The CDR3 DNA reads TGTGCCAGCAGCTTCGGGACAGGCCTTGGGGCTGAAGCTTTCTTT. The encoded protein is CASSFGTGLGAEAFF.

DNA for the CDR3: TGTGCCAGCTCCGCCTCGGGAGGGGATGGGACCCAGTACTTC. This codes for CASSASGGDGTQYF. The chain couples TRBV7-7 to TRBJ2-5; TRBD2 aligns across 8 bases. The junction had 12 bases not matched to a gene; V was cut back by 8 bases and J by 7 bases. This CDR3 is built from 14 residues. In germline, CDR1 is SSHAT, CDR2 FNYEAQ (reference sequence).

The chain has TRBV11-2 and TRBJ1-1, with D tentatively TRBD1 (5 bases). CDR1 and CDR2 from the germline V gene are SGHAT and FQNNGV. This CDR3 contains 15 residues. The V end lost 4 bases, the J end lost 5 bases, and 17 bases lay between the germline ends. CDR3 DNA: TGTGCCAGCAGCTCCTCCGGGAGGGGACGGACTGAAGCTTTCTTT. Its protein product is CASSSSGRGRTEAFF.

This chain links TRBV2 with TRBJ2-1, with 9 positions matching TRBD1. The CDR3 has 16 amino acids. J was trimmed by 3 bases and V by 6 bases; bases with no gene match: 9. Germline V gives CDR1 SNHLY, CDR2 FYNNEI. CDR3 DNA sequence: TGTGCCAGCAGCCCAGGGGGACAGGGCTACTACAATGAGCAGTTCTTC. Amino acids: CASSPGGQGYYNEQFF.

The chain recombines TRBV7-2 with TRBJ2-5, with no clear D. The V end was cut by 5 bases, the J end by 5 bases, with 9 bases between. Germline CDR1 reads SGHTA; CDR2 reads FQGNSA. The CDR3 is 12 amino acids. As DNA, the CDR3 is TGTGCCAGCAGCAGGAGTGGGGAGACCCAGTACTTC. It specifies CASSRSGETQYF.

The CDR3 sequence: CASSIYGSGETQYF. CDR3 DNA: TGTGCCAGTAGTATTTACGGATCAGGGGAGACCCAGTACTTC. The rearrangement links TRBV19 to TRBJ2-5, with D possibly being TRBD1 (5 bases). The CDR3 is 14 residues long. CDR1 and CDR2 (germline): LNHDA, SQIVND (reference sequence). Between the trimmed V and J ends, which lost 3 bases and 5 bases, there was a span of 13 bases.

This clonotype was recorded at least ten times. The chain links TRBV24-1 to TRBJ2-1; 7 nucleotides align to TRBD1. V shed 4 bases, J shed 8 bases, and the junction held 7 bases outside the gene matches. From germline, CDR1 is KGHDR and CDR2 SFDVKD. The CDR3 consists of 14 residues. CDR3: CATSESTGSDEQFF. The DNA for the CDR3 is TGTGCCACCAGTGAGTCGACAGGGTCCGATGAGCAGTTCTTC.

This clonotype was counted only a few times. CDR3 DNA sequence: TGTGCCAGCAGTTCACCGCTGAGGGAGAATGAGCAGTTCTTC. Amino acids: CASSSPLRENEQFF. J is TRBJ2-1 and V is TRBV12-3 or TRBV12-4; possibly TRBD2 for D (5 bases). The V and J ends lost 4 bases and 7 bases respectively, with 14 bases between them. CDR3 length: 14 residues.

The rearrangement joins TRBV15 to TRBJ1-4; tentatively, D is TRBD1 (6 bases). The V gene lost 1 base and the J gene lost 7 bases, with 10 bases spanning the gap. This CDR3 has 14 amino acids. Germline V lookup: CDR1 LNHNV, CDR2 YYDKDF (reference sequence). The CDR3 sequence is CATSRAFRGEKLFF. CDR3 nucleotides: TGTGCCACCAGCAGAGCCTTCAGGGGTGAAAAACTGTTTTTT.

The rearrangement links TRBV12-3 or TRBV12-4 to TRBJ2-1, with a weak D call TRBD1 (5 bases). Trimming pared 6 bases from V and 4 bases from J, leaving 13 bases between. The CDR3 covers 14 residues. CDR3 loop: CASSPQGVYNEQFF. CDR3 coding DNA: TGTGCCAGCAGCCCCCAGGGCGTTTACAATGAGCAGTTCTTC.

This clonotype was seen a handful of times. This chain links TRBV7-8 with TRBJ1-1; 9 bases map to TRBD1. Germline-derived CDR1 and CDR2 are SGHVS and FQNEAQ. V shed 5 bases, J shed 1 base, and the junction held 5 bases outside the gene matches. The CDR3 sequence is 15 residues long. The CDR3 spells CASSKTGGWNTEAFF. The CDR3 DNA follows: TGTGCCAGCAGCAAGACAGGGGGATGGAACACTGAAGCTTTCTTT.

In this sample, this clonotype turned up a few times. The chain joins TRBV5-1 to TRBJ2-3; weak D call: TRBD1 (6 bases). The germline gives CDR1 SGHRS, CDR2 YFSETQ. The CDR3 extends over 13 amino acids. Trimming removed 4 bases at V and 4 bases at J, with 10 bases between. The CDR3 spells CASSTTGPDTQYF. CDR3 sequence (DNA): TGCGCCAGCAGCACCACAGGGCCAGATACGCAGTATTTT.

Many counts were recorded for this clonotype. This chain's CDR3 is CATSDSGQTRTGELFF. CDR3 sequence (DNA): TGTGCCACCAGTGATTCGGGACAGACCAGGACCGGGGAGCTGTTTTTT. The chain couples TRBV24-1 to TRBJ2-2, with TRBD1 matching over 7 bases. With 2 bases clipped from V and 5 bases from J, the junction kept 7 bases outside the gene matches. The V gene's germline CDR1 is KGHDR and CDR2 SFDVKD. This CDR3 contains 16 residues.

This chain joins TRBV5-1 and TRBJ2-5, with D possibly TRBD1 on 6 matching bases. V was pared by 4 bases and J by 4 bases, with 11 bases between. The CDR3 extends over 13 amino acids. From germline, CDR1 is SGHRS and CDR2 YFSETQ. The CDR3 region is CASSPGQAETQYF. The CDR3 nucleotides are TGCGCCAGCAGCCCGGGACAAGCAGAGACCCAGTACTTC.